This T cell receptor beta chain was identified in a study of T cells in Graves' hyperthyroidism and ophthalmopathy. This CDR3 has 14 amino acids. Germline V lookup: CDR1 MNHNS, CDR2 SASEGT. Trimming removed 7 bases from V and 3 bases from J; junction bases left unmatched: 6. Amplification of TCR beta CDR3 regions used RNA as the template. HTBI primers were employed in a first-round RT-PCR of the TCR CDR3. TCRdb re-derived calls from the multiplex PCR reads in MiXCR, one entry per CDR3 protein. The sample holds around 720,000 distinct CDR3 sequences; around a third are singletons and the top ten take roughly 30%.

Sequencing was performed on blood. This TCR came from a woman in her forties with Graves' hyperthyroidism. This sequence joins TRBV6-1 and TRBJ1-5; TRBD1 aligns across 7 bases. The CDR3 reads CASKTGFFNQPQHF. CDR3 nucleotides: TGTGCCAGCAAGACAGGGTTTTTCAATCAGCCCCAGCATTTT.